Below, 18 T cell receptor beta chains from the same sample are listed, as sequenced in a study of blood T cell repertoires in COVID-19. TCRdb keeps only in-frame clones here, not all; method: immunoSEQ multiplex PCR. The table includes about 150,000 clones, around 80% detected once. Sequenced material: PBMCs or T cells enriched from blood (not recorded which). The source of these receptors is a man in his 70s who had been exposed to COVID-19.

The chain carries TRBV7-2 and TRBJ2-4; D is possibly TRBD2 (5 bases). Trimming stripped 1 base from V and 4 bases from J, with 8 bases between. CDR1 and CDR2 from the germline V gene are SGHTA and FQGNSA. This CDR3 is 14 amino acids long. CDR3 amino acids: CASSLGGLKNIQYF. The CDR3 region has the DNA TGTGCCAGCAGCTTAGGCGGACTTAAAAACATTCAGTACTTC.

The chain is built from TRBV14 and TRBJ2-7; 9 nucleotides match TRBD2. This CDR3 has 15 residues. With 0 bases clipped from V and 4 bases from J, the junction kept 4 bases outside the gene matches. Germline values: CDR1 SGHDN, CDR2 FVKESK. CDR3 amino acids: CASSQEGLAGYEQYF. As DNA, the CDR3 is TGTGCCAGCAGCCAAGAGGGACTAGCTGGGTACGAGCAGTACTTC.

This sequence joins TRBV5-4 and TRBJ2-7; no firm D call. Germline V lookup: CDR1 SGHNT, CDR2 YYREEE (reference sequence). Trimming took 0 bases from V and 1 from J, leaving 17 bases between them. This CDR3 is 17 amino acids long. This chain's CDR3 is CASSLVMGHPPSYEQYF. DNA of the CDR3: TGTGCCAGCAGCTTGGTGATGGGCCATCCCCCTTCCTACGAGCAGTACTTC. The whole variable domain, filled in from reference TRBV5-4 and TRBJ2-7, reads ETGVTQSPTHLIKTRGQQVTLRCSSQSGHNTVSWYQQALGQGPQFIFQYYREEENGRGNFPPRFSGLQFPNYSSELNVNALELDDSALYLCASSLVMGHPPSYEQYFGPGTRLTVT.

The chain carries TRBV5-1 and TRBJ2-7; D is possibly TRBD1 (5 bases). V was shortened by 0 bases and J by 0 bases, with 7 bases between the two germline ends. Germline loops: CDR1 SGHRS, CDR2 YFSETQ. The CDR3 extends over 14 amino acids. As DNA, the CDR3 is TGCGCCAGCAGCTTGGATCAGGGCTCCTACGAGCAGTACTTC. Amino acid sequence: CASSLDQGSYEQYF.

In this sample, this clone turned up once. This sequence joins TRBV5-1 and TRBJ1-1, with 8 bases aligning to TRBD1. V was pared by 3 bases and J by 4 bases, with 8 bases of the junction left unmatched. The CDR3 contains 15 residues. CDR1 and CDR2 from the germline V gene are SGHRS and YFSETQ. The CDR3 loop is CASSSYGQGSTEAFF. In DNA, the CDR3 is TGCGCCAGCAGCTCGTATGGACAGGGTAGCACTGAAGCTTTCTTT.

The V and J genes are TRBV6-5 and TRBJ2-3; D is unclear. Germline-derived CDR1 and CDR2 are MNHEY and SVGAGI. This CDR3 is 15 amino acids long. Trimming left V 2 bases short and J 4 bases short, with 13 bases between. The CDR3 nucleotides read TGTGCCAGCAGTTACCAGGCTGCTGGGCCAGATACGCAGTATTTT. As protein: CASSYQAAGPDTQYF.

This clone has just one count. The gene calls are TRBV15 and TRBJ1-2; 7 nucleotides line up with TRBD1. The germline V gene encodes CDR1 LNHNV and CDR2 YYDKDF (reference sequence). J gave up 5 bases and V 5 bases, and 5 bases lay outside the gene matches. The CDR3 is made up of 13 amino acids. CDR3: CATSEGTVYGYTF. In nucleotides, the CDR3 is TGTGCCACCAGCGAAGGGACAGTTTATGGCTACACCTTC. The whole variable domain, remainder taken from reference TRBV15 and TRBJ1-2, is DAMVIQNPRYQVTQFGKPVTLSCSQTLNHNVMYWYQQKSSQAPKLLFHYYDKDFNNEADTPDNFQSRRPNTSFCFLDIRSPGLGDTAMYLCATSEGTVYGYTFGSGTRLTVV.

This clone occurred once. The rearrangement uses TRBV7-2 and TRBJ2-1; D perhaps matches TRBD2 (5 bases). V shed 6 bases and J shed 12 bases, with 12 bases lying between them. The CDR3 is 11 residues long. CDR1 and CDR2 from the germline V gene are SGHTA and FQGNSA. The CDR3 coding sequence is TGTGCCAGCAGTTCTACTAGGACGCAGTTCTTC. Protein: CASSSTRTQFF.

The chain links TRBV18 to TRBJ2-1; 9 bases fit TRBD2. J was trimmed by 4 bases and V by 0 bases; bases with no gene match: 4. The V gene's germline CDR1 is KGHSH and CDR2 LQKENI. The CDR3 is 16 residues long. The CDR3 DNA follows: TGTGCCAGCTCACCACCGGCGGGGGGGAAGTACAATGAGCAGTTCTTC. This translates into CASSPPAGGKYNEQFF.

The gene calls are TRBV7-6 and TRBJ2-1, with D maybe TRBD2 (6 bases). The V gene lost 1 base and the J gene lost 9 bases, with 16 bases spanning the gap. From germline, CDR1 is SGHVS and CDR2 FNYEAQ. This CDR3 is built from 15 residues. The CDR3 spells CASSLETGAGPEQFF. The CDR3 nucleotides are TGTGCCAGCAGCTTAGAAACGGGAGCAGGTCCTGAGCAGTTCTTC.

The V gene is TRBV9, the J gene TRBJ2-1; tentative D call: TRBD1 (6 bases). CDR1 is SGDLS, CDR2 YYNGEE, per germline. Trimming left V 0 bases short and J 6 bases short, with 10 bases between. The CDR3 runs 14 residues. The DNA for the CDR3 is TGTGCCAGCAGCGTAGGACAGGCCCGCAATGAGCAGTTCTTC. Translation gives CASSVGQARNEQFF.

This clone appeared once. This chain connects TRBV5-4 to TRBJ1-1; D call uncertain. The CDR3 spans 12 residues. Trimming removed 4 bases at V and 4 bases at J, with 8 bases between. CDR1 is SGHNT, CDR2 YYREEE, per germline (reference sequence). CDR3 in DNA: TGTGCCAGCAGCCTGTCGAGCACTGAAGCTTTCTTT. Its translation: CASSLSSTEAFF.

The V gene is TRBV6-8, the J gene TRBJ1-2; D is undetermined. Per the germline V gene, CDR1 is MNHGY and CDR2 is SAAAGT. Trimming stripped 6 bases from V and 5 bases from J, with 10 bases between. The CDR3 consists of 12 residues. In DNA, the CDR3 is TGTGCCAGCAGCTTTACCGAGTATGGCTACACCTTC. This encodes CASSFTEYGYTF.

The rearrangement uses TRBV5-6 and TRBJ1-2; 7 bases map to TRBD1. After removal of 4 bases from V and 0 bases from J, the junction contained 6 bases not matched to a gene. This CDR3 region has 15 residues. Germline V gene sequence: CDR1 SGHDT, CDR2 YYEEEE. CDR3 in DNA: TGTGCCAGCAGCCACAGGGGTAGGGCTAACTATGGCTACACCTTC. Protein: CASSHRGRANYGYTF.

The chain recombines TRBV28 with TRBJ2-2; D perhaps matches TRBD2 (6 bases). Per the germline V gene, CDR1 is MDHEN and CDR2 is SYDVKM. The ends were cut back, 6 bases at V and 4 bases at J, with 15 bases in the middle. This CDR3 spans 15 amino acids. The CDR3 nucleotides read TGTGCCAGCAGCTCGCTAGCGTTACCCACCGGGGAGCTGTTTTTT. Translation: CASSSLALPTGELFF.

The V call is TRBV6-6, the J call TRBJ1-3; D unresolved. The CDR3 runs to 16 residues. CDR1 and CDR2 from the germline V gene are MNHNY and SVGAGI (reference sequence). Trimming removed 2 bases from V and 0 bases from J, with 11 bases in between. This chain's CDR3 is CASSYAEAGSGNTIYF. For the CDR3, the DNA is TGTGCCAGCAGTTACGCGGAAGCGGGCTCTGGAAACACCATATATTTT.

The rearrangement uses TRBV6-5 and TRBJ1-6; 9 bases match TRBD1. The CDR3 has 14 residues. Germline V lookup: CDR1 MNHEY, CDR2 SVGAGI. Trimming at V came to 8 bases and at J to 10 bases, leaving 9 bases not matched to a gene. The CDR3: CASRGTGRESPLHF. CDR3 sequence (DNA): TGTGCCAGCCGGGGGACAGGGAGGGAATCACCCCTCCACTTT.

The chain is built from TRBV12-3 or TRBV12-4 and TRBJ1-2; 10 nucleotides line up with TRBD1. The CDR3 is 13 amino acids. Trimming removed 5 bases from V and 6 bases from J; junction bases left unmatched: 3. In DNA form, the CDR3 reads TGTGCCAGCAGTCAGGACAGGGGGGATGGCTACACCTTC. This gives the protein CASSQDRGDGYTF.